The rows below give T cell receptor beta chains drawn from one sample of a study of T cells after yellow fever vaccination. TCRdb analysed the 5' RACE reads with MiXCR anew, one entry per CDR3 protein. The sample lists 250,000 to 400,000 distinct CDR3 sequences; around 4.5% were seen once. The source material was PBMCs, sampled 15 days after the yellow fever booster vaccination. All receptors derive from a man in his late teens or twenties who received the YFV17D yellow fever vaccine. CDR3s include the opening cysteine and the closing phenylalanine or tryptophan. The D gene is left open where the match is weak. Clone size is shown for a subset of rows, as once, few, many or a class of expanded clone.

j_call clone_size d_call v_call cdr3_aa cdr3_nt
TRBJ2-3 many . TRBV7-3 CASSLRRIQGTSDTQYF TGTGCCAGCAGCTTAAGGCGAATTCAAGGCACATCGGATACGCAGTATTTT
TRBJ2-2 few . TRBV2 CASSELSLRKNTGELFF TGTGCCAGCAGTGAACTGTCGTTGAGGAAAAACACCGGGGAGCTGTTTTTT
TRBJ1-4 few . TRBV12-3/TRBV12-4 CASSFSTLEKLFF TGTGCCAGCAGTTTTTCCACCCTGGAAAAACTGTTTTTT
TRBJ2-5 . . TRBV28 CASSAPGRELETQYF TGTGCCAGCAGTGCTCCGGGACGGGAATTAGAGACCCAGTACTTC
TRBJ1-5 many TRBD1 TRBV6-2/TRBV6-3 CASSTGGRSNQPQHF TGTGCCAGCAGTACAGGGGGACGGAGCAATCAGCCCCAGCATTTT
TRBJ1-5 many . TRBV20-1 CSARDRVNSNQPQHF TGCAGTGCTAGAGATCGGGTAAACAGCAATCAGCCCCAGCATTTT
TRBJ1-2 many . TRBV7-9 CASSFGRAEIYGYTF TGTGCCAGCAGCTTTGGAAGGGCGGAGATCTATGGCTACACCTTC
TRBJ1-2 . . TRBV5-1 CASSLGQDGPYGYTF TGCGCCAGCAGCTTGGGGCAGGACGGACCCTATGGCTACACCTTC
TRBJ1-4 many . TRBV6-2/TRBV6-3 CASRRPTQGEKLFF TGTGCCAGCAGACGTCCCACACAGGGTGAAAAACTGTTTTTT
TRBJ2-1 . TRBD1 TRBV27 CASSLSGQGAGNEQFF TGTGCCAGCAGTTTATCGGGACAGGGGGCGGGTAATGAGCAGTTCTTC
TRBJ2-5 few . TRBV2 CASTSSGKETQYF TGTGCCAGCACCTCCAGCGGAAAAGAGACCCAGTACTTC
TRBJ1-5 . . TRBV20-1 CSAGGEFRMHF TGCAGTGCTGGAGGGGAATTTCGAATGCATTTT
TRBJ1-2 . . TRBV6-5 CASSYSSGGGFYGYTF TGTGCCAGCAGTTACTCGAGTGGGGGCGGATTCTATGGCTACACCTTC
TRBJ2-1 many TRBD1 TRBV7-2 CASSPRTGLNEQFF TGTGCCAGCAGCCCGCGGACAGGGCTGAATGAGCAGTTCTTC
TRBJ2-7 many . TRBV29-1 CSVVQGNYEQYF TGCAGCGTCGTTCAGGGGAACTACGAGCAGTACTTC
TRBJ1-2 many . TRBV11-2 CASSSFRAGGSTYGYTF TGTGCCAGCAGCTCGTTCCGTGCGGGAGGCTCGACCTATGGCTACACCTTC
TRBJ1-2 few . TRBV29-1 CSVGGLGEDGYTF TGCAGCGTTGGGGGTCTCGGGGAGGATGGCTACACCTTC
TRBJ1-3 few . TRBV7-2 CASSKAFASGNTIYF TGTGCCAGCAGCAAGGCTTTTGCTTCTGGAAACACCATATATTTT
TRBJ2-4 many TRBD1 TRBV30 CAWSYGGTGGKDIQYF TGTGCCTGGAGTTACGGAGGGACAGGGGGGAAAGACATTCAGTACTTC
TRBJ1-6 many . TRBV9 CASSVEGSRYSPLHF TGTGCCAGCAGCGTAGAAGGGTCCCGTTATTCACCCCTCCACTTT
TRBJ1-1 many . TRBV20-1 CSASAHAMNTEAFF TGCAGTGCTTCCGCCCACGCAATGAACACTGAAGCTTTCTTT
TRBJ2-1 many TRBD2 TRBV20-1 CSAITSGEVFF TGCAGTGCTATCACTAGCGGGGAGGTGTTCTTC
TRBJ2-2 many . TRBV11-2 CASSLSRHTGELFF TGTGCCAGCAGCTTATCCAGGCACACCGGGGAGCTGTTTTTT
TRBJ2-3 . TRBD2 TRBV27 CASSPVPTSGGWDTQYF TGTGCCAGCAGCCCAGTACCGACTAGCGGGGGTTGGGATACGCAGTATTTT
TRBJ1-4 many . TRBV6-5 CASRPGQLSNEKLFF TGTGCCAGCAGGCCTGGACAGCTCTCTAATGAAAAACTGTTTTTT
TRBJ1-2 . . TRBV2 CARRSGQNYGYTF TGTGCCCGACGGTCGGGACAAAACTATGGCTACACCTTC
TRBJ2-1 . TRBD2 TRBV7-8 CASSRRPSGVIYEQFF TGTGCCAGCAGCCGCAGGCCTAGCGGGGTAATCTATGAGCAGTTCTTC
TRBJ1-6 . . TRBV7-2 CASSLGGYRTLHF TGTGCCAGCAGCTTAGGCGGGTACCGGACCCTCCACTTT
TRBJ1-3 few . TRBV25-1 CASTSPGNTIYF TGTGCCAGCACATCTCCTGGAAACACCATATATTTT
TRBJ1-2 many TRBD1 TRBV4-1 CASSQRDSGHYGYTF TGCGCCAGCAGCCAAAGGGACAGCGGCCACTATGGCTACACCTTC
TRBJ2-2 . TRBD2 TRBV2 CASSGLSSGGRTGELFF TGTGCCAGCAGCGGGCTTTCTAGCGGGGGAAGGACCGGGGAGCTGTTTTTT
TRBJ1-2 . . TRBV27 CASSSLGGHVSYGYTF TGTGCCAGCAGTTCCCTCGGGGGACATGTCAGCTATGGCTACACCTTC
TRBJ1-4 few TRBD1 TRBV7-9 CASSPGQANEKLFF TGTGCCAGCAGCCCTGGACAGGCTAATGAAAAACTGTTTTTT
TRBJ1-2 many . TRBV12-3/TRBV12-4 CASSPATNYGYTF TGTGCCAGCAGTCCAGCGACTAACTATGGCTACACCTTC
TRBJ1-3 . . TRBV4-1 CASRGVGGLGNTIYF TGCGCCAGCAGGGGAGTAGGGGGGCTTGGAAACACCATATATTTT
TRBJ1-1 few . TRBV12-3/TRBV12-4 CASSLKEGATEAFF TGTGCCAGCAGTTTAAAGGAGGGCGCCACTGAAGCTTTCTTT
TRBJ1-1 . . TRBV7-2 CASRVQGTPNTEAFF TGTGCCAGCAGGGTCCAGGGGACCCCCAACACTGAAGCTTTCTTT
TRBJ1-5 many . TRBV6-5 CASSPNVDQPQHF TGTGCCAGCAGCCCAAACGTCGATCAGCCCCAGCATTTT
TRBJ1-5 few . TRBV12-3/TRBV12-4 CASSLVQGAYSNQPQHF TGTGCCAGCAGTTTGGTCCAGGGCGCGTATAGCAATCAGCCCCAGCATTTT
TRBJ2-3 few . TRBV20-1 CSAKSPGGTDTQYF TGCAGTGCTAAGTCCCCCGGGGGAACGGATACGCAGTATTTT
TRBJ2-2 few TRBD1 TRBV24-1 CATSAGGSNTGELFF TGTGCCACCAGCGCAGGGGGCTCGAACACCGGGGAGCTGTTTTTT
TRBJ2-5 . . TRBV7-2 CASSSPSGETQYF TGTGCCAGCAGCTCCCCCAGCGGCGAGACCCAGTACTTC